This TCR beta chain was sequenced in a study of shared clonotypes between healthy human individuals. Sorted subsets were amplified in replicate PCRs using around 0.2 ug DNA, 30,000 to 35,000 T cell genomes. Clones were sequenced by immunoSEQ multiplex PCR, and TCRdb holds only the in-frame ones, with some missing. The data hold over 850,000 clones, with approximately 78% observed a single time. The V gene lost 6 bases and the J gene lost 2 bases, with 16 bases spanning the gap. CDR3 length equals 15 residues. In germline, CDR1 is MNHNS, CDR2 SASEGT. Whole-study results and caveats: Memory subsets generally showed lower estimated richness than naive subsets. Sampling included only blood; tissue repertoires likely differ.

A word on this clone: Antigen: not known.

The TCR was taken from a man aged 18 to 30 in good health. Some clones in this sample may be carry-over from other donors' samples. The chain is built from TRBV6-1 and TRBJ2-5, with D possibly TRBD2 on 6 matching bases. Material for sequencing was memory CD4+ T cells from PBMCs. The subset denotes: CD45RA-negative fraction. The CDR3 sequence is CASRAGLGTQETQYF. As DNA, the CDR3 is TGTGCCAGCAGGGCCGGACTCGGGACTCAAGAGACCCAGTACTTC.